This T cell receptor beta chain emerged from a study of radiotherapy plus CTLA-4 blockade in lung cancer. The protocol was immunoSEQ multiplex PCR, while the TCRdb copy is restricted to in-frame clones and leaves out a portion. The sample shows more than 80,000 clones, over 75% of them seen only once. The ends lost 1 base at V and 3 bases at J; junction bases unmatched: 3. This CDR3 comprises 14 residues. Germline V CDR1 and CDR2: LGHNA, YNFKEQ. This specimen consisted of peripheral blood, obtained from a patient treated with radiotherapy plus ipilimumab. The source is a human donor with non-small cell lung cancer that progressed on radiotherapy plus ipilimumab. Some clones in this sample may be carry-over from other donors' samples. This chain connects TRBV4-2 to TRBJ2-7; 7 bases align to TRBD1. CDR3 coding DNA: TGTGCCAGCAGCCAAGGGGACAGACTCTACGAGCAGTACTTC. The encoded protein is CASSQGDRLYEQYF.